Listed here are 12 T cell receptor beta chains from one sample, sequenced in a study of cytomegalovirus exposure and HLA in healthy donors (dated by TCRdb to about 2017). The library was made by the immunoSEQ multiplex PCR assay. For the multiplex PCR, a mixture combining 60 forward primers for TCR Vbeta segments and 13 reverse primers for TCR Jbeta segments was used. What TCRdb holds here is the immuneACCESS table cut down to in-frame rearrangements. Part of the clones is not present; checked against another copy, under half of the missing clones reflect an unresolved V gene, and the others are unexplained. Recorded for this sample are 210,000 or so clones; roughly 73% of them occurred a single time. The ten largest clonotypes hold roughly 2% of the sample. Sequencing was done on a sample of PBMCs. All receptors come from a woman aged 30 to 39 in good health and CMV-seropositive.

The rearrangement uses TRBV7-3 and TRBJ2-1, with 8 bases lining up with TRBD2. J was trimmed by 0 bases and V by 5 bases; bases with no gene match: 3. Germline CDR1 SGHTA, CDR2 FQGTGA. This CDR3 is 15 amino acids long. CDR3 bases: TGTGCCAGCAGCACTAGCGGCAGCTCCTACAATGAGCAGTTCTTC. Translation gives CASSTSGSSYNEQFF.

This clone was counted only a few times. Here the CDR3 reads CASSLRQGSNQPQHF. The CDR3 DNA sequence: TGTGCCAGCAGTTTACGACAGGGTAGCAATCAGCCCCAGCATTTT. This chain uses TRBV6-5 with TRBJ1-5; the match to TRBD1 covers 7 bases. Germline V CDR1 and CDR2: MNHEY, SVGAGI. This CDR3 comprises 15 residues. Losses at the gene ends were 4 bases for V and 0 bases for J; bases not matched to a gene: 3.

V gene TRBV28 combines with J gene TRBJ2-2; 10 bases are a match to TRBD1. CDR1 is MDHEN, CDR2 SYDVKM, per germline. The CDR3 covers 14 residues. Trimming took 7 bases from V and 7 from J; bases not matched to a gene: 6. This chain's CDR3 is CASMMTGGHGELFF. The DNA of the CDR3 is TGTGCCAGCATGATGACAGGGGGCCACGGGGAGCTGTTTTTT.

This clone was counted a few times. The chain has TRBV19 and TRBJ1-5; the D gene is possibly TRBD1 (6 bases). The germline CDR1 and CDR2 sequences are LNHDA and SQIVND (reference sequence). The CDR3 covers 15 residues. The V gene lost 10 bases and the J gene lost 0 bases, with 16 bases spanning the gap. In nucleotides, the CDR3 is TGTGCCACCGCGGTACAGGGATATAGCAATCAGCCCCAGCATTTT. Its protein is CATAVQGYSNQPQHF.

In this sample, this clone turned up once. The chain carries TRBV19 and TRBJ2-5; D call uncertain. V lost 6 bases to trimming and J lost 4 bases, with 15 bases between them. The CDR3 is made up of 14 amino acids. Germline V gene sequence: CDR1 LNHDA, CDR2 SQIVND (reference sequence). CDR3 in amino acids: CASSALVARETQYF. In DNA form, the CDR3 reads TGTGCCAGTAGCGCTCTAGTCGCCCGAGAGACCCAGTACTTC.

About this clone itself: Germline is not matched at one junction end, which may reflect a read error. The CDR3 bases are TGTGCTAGCAGCTCCGGTTGGAACACTGAAGCTTTCTTT. Protein product: CASSSGWNTEAFF. The rearrangement uses TRBV7-7 and TRBJ1-1; no firm D call. This CDR3 has 13 amino acids. Germline V gene lookup returns CDR1 SSHAT and CDR2 FNYEAQ (reference sequence).

The V call is TRBV7-2, the J call TRBJ1-1, with D unresolved. This CDR3 is 11 amino acids long. Trimming took off 7 bases at V and 6 bases at J, with 9 bases between the two ends. The germline CDR1 and CDR2 sequences are SGHTA and FQGNSA. CDR3 in DNA: TGTGCCAGCATCCCAGGCGCTGAAGCTTTCTTT. Amino acids: CASIPGAEAFF. Combining the CDR3 with reference TRBV7-2 and TRBJ1-1 gives the whole variable domain GAGVSQSPSNKVTEKGKDVELRCDPISGHTALYWYRQSLGQGLEFLIYFQGNSAPDKSGLPSDRFSAERTGGSVSTLTIQRTQQEDSAVYLCASIPGAEAFFGQGTRLTVV.

The V and J genes are TRBV7-2 and TRBJ2-3; 13 nucleotides align to TRBD2. V trimming: 1 base; J trimming: 4 bases; junction bases outside the gene matches: 8. Germline CDR1 and CDR2: SGHTA and FQGNSA. This CDR3 has 18 amino acids. The CDR3 loop reads CASSLGPTSGRAADTQYF. DNA of the CDR3: TGTGCCAGCAGCTTAGGCCCCACTAGCGGGAGGGCTGCAGATACGCAGTATTTT.

The chain links TRBV6-6 to TRBJ2-2; 7 nucleotides align to TRBD2. The CDR3 runs 15 residues. Looked up from germline, CDR1 is MNHNY and CDR2 is SVGAGI (reference sequence). V lost 5 bases and J lost 6; bases outside the gene matches: 9. CDR3: CASSTGRGVSGELFF. CDR3 nucleotide sequence: TGTGCCAGCAGTACCGGACGGGGGGTCTCCGGGGAGCTGTTTTTT.

V gene TRBV5-1 combines with J gene TRBJ2-1, with D maybe TRBD1 (6 bases). V was clipped by 4 bases and J by 8 bases, with 16 bases between them. From germline, CDR1 is SGHRS and CDR2 YFSETQ. The CDR3 runs to 14 residues. CDR3 coding DNA: TGCGCCAGCAGCCCGGCGGCAGGGGCTGATGAGCAGTTCTTC. The encoded protein is CASSPAAGADEQFF. Supplemented by reference TRBV5-1 and TRBJ2-1, the full variable domain reads KAGVTQTPRYLIKTRGQQVTLSCSPISGHRSVSWYQQTPGQGLQFLFEYFSETQRNKGNFPGRFSGRQFSNSRSEMNVSTLELGDSALYLCASSPAAGADEQFFGPGTRLTVL.

The genes are TRBV10-1 and TRBJ1-2; 7 bases line up with TRBD1. The germline CDR1 and CDR2 sequences are WNHNN and SYGVQD (reference sequence). V was pared by 6 bases and J by 4 bases, with 5 bases of the junction left unmatched. The CDR3 consists of 13 residues. The CDR3 reads CASSRQGSYGYTF. Written as DNA, the CDR3 is TGCGCCAGCAGCCGACAGGGCTCCTATGGCTACACCTTC.

The chain has TRBV5-1 and TRBJ1-2, with TRBD1 matching 8 bases. CDR1 is SGHRS and CDR2 is YFSETQ in the germline V gene. The V segment lost 2 bases and the J segment 2 bases; nucleotides outside the gene matches: 8. This CDR3 region has 16 residues. The CDR3, as DNA: TGCGCCAGCAGCTTCGCCCCAGGACAGGGCAACTATGGCTACACCTTC. This encodes CASSFAPGQGNYGYTF.